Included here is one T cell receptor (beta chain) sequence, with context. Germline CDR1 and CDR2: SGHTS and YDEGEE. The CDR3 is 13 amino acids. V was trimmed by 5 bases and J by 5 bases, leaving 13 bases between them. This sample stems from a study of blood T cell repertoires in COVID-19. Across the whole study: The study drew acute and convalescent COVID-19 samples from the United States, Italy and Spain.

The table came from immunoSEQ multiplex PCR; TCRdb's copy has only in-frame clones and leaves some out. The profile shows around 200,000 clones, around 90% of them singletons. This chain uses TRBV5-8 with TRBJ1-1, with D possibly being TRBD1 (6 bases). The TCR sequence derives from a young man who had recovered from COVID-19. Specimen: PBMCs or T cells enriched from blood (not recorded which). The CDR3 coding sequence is TGTGCCAGCAGGGACAGCCTTCGGACTGAAGCTTTCTTT. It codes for CASRDSLRTEAFF.